Below are 5 T cell receptor beta chains sequenced from a single sample in a study of blood T cell repertoires in COVID-19 (dated by TCRdb to 2018 to 2021). The library was obtained by the immunoSEQ multiplex PCR assay. TCRdb's version of the immuneACCESS table is confined to in-frame rearrangements and falls short of the full clone set. An unresolved V gene accounts for under half of the shortfall where checked; the remainder is of unknown origin. Present in this sample are roughly 150,000 clones, 85% to 90% of which were seen just once. The ten largest make up less than 3% of the sample. Sequenced: peripheral blood. Receptors originate from a man aged 55 to 70 with active or convalescent COVID-19.

This clone appeared a single time. The chain recombines TRBV2 with TRBJ1-1; 11 nucleotides align to TRBD1. This CDR3 is 12 amino acids long. The germline V gene encodes CDR1 SNHLY and CDR2 FYNNEI. V dropped 7 bases and J dropped 8; count of bases not matched to a gene: 3. CDR3 loop: CASTGQGAEAFF. The CDR3 bases are TGTGCCAGCACTGGACAGGGGGCAGAAGCTTTCTTT.

This chain joins TRBV7-3 and TRBJ1-3; 9 bases are a match to TRBD1. There are 14 residues in the CDR3. Germline V gene sequence: CDR1 SGHTA, CDR2 FQGTGA. The V gene end was trimmed by 5 bases and the J gene end by 4 bases; junction bases not matched to a gene: 3. CDR3 protein: CASSRQGDGNTIYF. The CDR3 bases are TGTGCCAGCAGCCGACAGGGGGACGGAAACACCATATATTTT. Drawing the rest from reference TRBV7-3 and TRBJ1-3, the complete variable domain is GAGVSQTPSNKVTEKGKYVELRCDPISGHTALYWYRQSLGQGPEFLIYFQGTGAADDSGLPNDRFFAVRPEGSVSTLKIQRTERGDSAVYLCASSRQGDGNTIYFGEGSWLTVV.

The chain joins TRBV30 to TRBJ2-7; 7 bases match TRBD2. CDR1 is GTSNPN, CDR2 SVGIG, per germline (reference sequence). CDR3 length: 15 amino acids. Trimming at V came to 1 base and at J to 3 bases, leaving 9 bases not matched to a gene. The CDR3 loop reads CAWSGQGGGDYEQYF. CDR3 DNA sequence: TGTGCCTGGAGTGGGCAGGGCGGGGGTGACTACGAGCAGTACTTC.

The gene calls are TRBV5-8 and TRBJ2-3; 8 bases are a match to TRBD1. There are 16 residues in the CDR3. Germline CDR1 SGHTS, CDR2 YDEGEE. V trimming: 4 bases; J trimming: 4 bases; junction bases outside the gene matches: 11. CDR3 sequence reads: CASSPRVRGRPDTQYF. The DNA of the CDR3 is TGTGCCAGCAGCCCTAGGGTCAGGGGGCGACCAGATACGCAGTATTTT. Variable domain in full (rest from reference TRBV5-8 and TRBJ2-3): EAGVTQSPTHLIKTRGQQATLRCSPISGHTSVYWYQQALGLGLQFLLWYDEGEERNRGNFPPRFSGRQFPNYSSELNVNALELEDSALYLCASSPRVRGRPDTQYFGPGTRLTVL.

DNA for the CDR3: TGTGCCAGCAGTCAACTGGGACAGGGGGCATCGGACACCGGGGAGCTGTTTTTT. It translates to CASSQLGQGASDTGELFF. The chain is built from TRBV27 and TRBJ2-2; 12 nucleotides line up with TRBD1. The junction had 10 bases not matched to a gene; V was cut back by 5 bases and J by 3 bases. The CDR3 consists of 18 residues. Germline lookup yields CDR1 MNHEY and CDR2 SMNVEV (reference sequence).